The source of this TCR beta chain is a study of blood T cell repertoires in COVID-19. As for the study in general: The samples span acute and convalescent COVID-19 from the United States, Italy and Spain. From T cells, B-cell-depleted T cells, or PBMCs came the material, which was cDNA or gDNA.

Germline CDR1 SGDLS, CDR2 YYNGEE. V shed 0 bases and J shed 1 base, with 7 bases lying between them. CDR3 size: 14 residues. Authors' analysis steps: Estimates of nucleated cell counts were drawn from the amplification of reference gene primers. The protocol was immunoSEQ multiplex PCR, while the TCRdb copy is restricted to in-frame clones and leaves out a portion. V and J calls and clone size are copied from that table; D and trimming were computed from the DNA. The repertoire has approximately 190,000 clones, around 80% of them found once; the top ten carry roughly 14%. Material: peripheral blood. The chain employs TRBV9 and TRBJ1-1; D not certain. This TCR was recovered from a man younger than 45 with active or convalescent COVID-19. CDR3 sequence reads: CASSVGAGNTEAFF. The CDR3 DNA sequence: TGTGCCAGCAGCGTAGGGGCGGGGAACACTGAAGCTTTCTTT.